This T cell receptor (beta chain) was retrieved from a study of blood T cell repertoires in COVID-19. The protocol was immunoSEQ multiplex PCR, while the TCRdb copy is restricted to in-frame clones and leaves out a portion. The data contain roughly 24,000 clones, more than 85% of them seen just once; the ten biggest clones take up roughly 2%. Germline CDR1 is LNHDA and CDR2 is SQIVND (reference sequence). Unmatched junction bases numbered 10, after V lost 3 bases and J lost 6 bases. This CDR3 has 17 residues. This TCR was sampled from a human donor in a cohort sampled during active COVID-19. The material sequenced was peripheral blood. The gene calls are TRBV19 and TRBJ2-1; 11 nucleotides match TRBD1. CDR3 residues: CASSIGTGGTGGNEQFF. As DNA, the CDR3 is TGTGCCAGTAGTATTGGGACAGGGGGTACGGGGGGCAATGAGCAGTTCTTC. Full variable domain (outside the CDR3, taken from reference TRBV19 and TRBJ2-1): DGGITQSPKYLFRKEGQNVTLSCEQNLNHDAMYWYRQDPGQGLRLIYYSQIVNDFQKGDIAEGYSVSREKKESFPLTVTSAQKNPTAFYLCASSIGTGGTGGNEQFFGPGTRLTVL.